The TCR beta chain described here comes from a study of shared clonotypes between healthy human individuals. Several immunoSEQ 96-well plates shared each subset's DNA, each plate a replicate. The repertoire was sequenced with immunoSEQ multiplex PCR; TCRdb's copy has only in-frame clones and lacks some. Among 2,500,000 or so clones, approximately 90% were seen once, and the ten largest hold under 0.15%. Points from the study as a whole: It was anticipated that sequencing depth would influence how many clonotypes donors shared.

This clone was seen more than once but under ten times. The target antigen is unknown. The material sequenced was naive CD4+ T cells sorted from blood. Subset given: CD45RA+ positively selected. The TCR comes from a man aged 18 to 29 in good health.

The CDR3 reads CASSARDRGPREQYF. The DNA of the CDR3 is TGTGCCAGCAGTGCCCGGGACAGGGGGCCCCGCGAGCAGTACTTC. This chain uses TRBV2 with TRBJ2-7; 12 nucleotides match TRBD1. Trimming removed 4 bases from V and 6 bases from J; junction bases left unmatched: 7. In germline, CDR1 is SNHLY, CDR2 FYNNEI. The CDR3 runs to 15 residues.